The clone carrying this T cell receptor (beta chain) has just a few counts. TCRdb called the 5' RACE reads again in MiXCR, with one record for every CDR3 protein. Here the sample spans 64,000 or so distinct CDR3 sequences, around 13% being singletons. This specimen belongs to a study of early T cells in non-severe SARS-CoV-2 infection. Study as a whole: Sequenced bulk RNA came from whole blood that was unsorted, and chains were unpaired.

The V gene lost 2 bases and the J gene lost 3 bases, with 10 bases spanning the gap. The CDR3 loop spans 14 amino acids. The germline gives CDR1 MNHNY, CDR2 SVGAGI (reference sequence). The V gene is TRBV6-6, the J gene TRBJ1-2; D gene ambiguous. Sequenced input: whole blood. This receptor was identified in an adult who was a healthcare worker with PCR-confirmed SARS-CoV-2 infection or an uninfected control (not recorded which). CDR3 DNA sequence: TGTGCCAGCAGTTACAGAGGTGGGGACTATGGCTACACCTTC. Its translation: CASSYRGGDYGYTF.